This TCR beta chain was retrieved from a study of CD8+ T cells in alopecia areata. General study results and limits: Among the top 100, expanded CD8+ clones, as well as scalp clonality, were significantly decreased by tofacitinib. In lesional scalp, particularly from alopecia totalis/universalis, clonality was higher than in normal scalp.

This CDR3 has 15 amino acids. Losses at the gene ends were 4 bases for V and 6 bases for J; bases not matched to a gene: 8. CDR1 is MNHEY and CDR2 is SMNVEV in the germline V gene (reference sequence). TCR sequencing used cDNA made by reverse transcription of extracted RNA. Assay used: immunoSEQ multiplex PCR; TCRdb lists only in-frame clones, some missing. The table lists over 250,000 clones, 45% to 70% of them singletons, with around 0.92% in the top ten. Specified treatment: oral pan-JAK inhibitor, 5-10 mg twice daily. Lesional scalp tissue (obtained by punch biopsy) and peripheral blood were collected from alopecia areata patients. On this clone itself: Its antigen remains unidentified.

The receptor was isolated from a human donor with alopecia areata. V is TRBV27 and J is TRBJ1-4; the match to TRBD1 covers 7 bases. This specimen was CD4+ T cells sorted from blood, taken at approximately week 52, from a patient treated with tofacitinib. The CDR3 protein is CASSSPGGLDEKLFF. Here the CDR3 DNA reads TGTGCCAGCAGTTCCCCAGGGGGTCTTGATGAAAAACTGTTTTTT.